The 3 T cell receptor beta chains given below trace back to one sample, sequenced in a study of T-cell reconstitution after alpha-beta-depleted transplantation in children. For TCRbeta, the library was prepared with unique molecular identifiers. TCRdb reprocessed the PCR reads via MiXCR and lists one record per CDR3 protein. The sample records approximately 85,000 distinct CDR3 sequences, about 14% being singletons. Sample: PBMCs, mostly from graft donor cells, taken 180 days after TCRalphabeta/CD19-depleted stem cell transplant. These receptors were taken from a male patient aged 2 to 9 who had a stem cell transplant for acute lymphoblastic leukemia, so the T cells may come from the graft donor.

This clonotype was detected only a few times. Here the CDR3 DNA reads TGTGCCAGCAGTTTAGTAGGTCGAAACACCATATATTTT. Translating it yields CASSLVGRNTIYF. This sequence joins TRBV12-3 or TRBV12-4 and TRBJ1-3; D uncertain. The CDR3 is 13 residues long. Trimming left V 1 base short and J 5 bases short, with 6 bases between.

V and J are TRBV29-1 and TRBJ1-2, with TRBD1 matching over 8 bases. The germline V gene encodes CDR1 SQVTM and CDR2 ANQGSEA. Trimming at V came to 0 bases and at J to 7 bases, leaving 19 bases not matched to a gene. The CDR3 is 18 amino acids. The CDR3 protein is CSVEDPQPAQGADVGYTF. Written as DNA, the CDR3 is TGCAGCGTTGAAGATCCACAGCCAGCCCAGGGGGCCGATGTTGGCTACACCTTC.

This clonotype was seen only a few times. V and J are TRBV7-9 and TRBJ1-5; D is possibly TRBD1 (6 bases). The germline V gene has CDR1 SEHNR and CDR2 FQNEAQ (reference sequence). Trimming took 4 bases from V and 6 from J, leaving 7 bases between them. There are 12 residues in the CDR3. This chain's CDR3 is CASSSDSQPQHF. In DNA form, the CDR3 reads TGTGCCAGCAGCTCGGACAGTCAGCCCCAGCATTTT.